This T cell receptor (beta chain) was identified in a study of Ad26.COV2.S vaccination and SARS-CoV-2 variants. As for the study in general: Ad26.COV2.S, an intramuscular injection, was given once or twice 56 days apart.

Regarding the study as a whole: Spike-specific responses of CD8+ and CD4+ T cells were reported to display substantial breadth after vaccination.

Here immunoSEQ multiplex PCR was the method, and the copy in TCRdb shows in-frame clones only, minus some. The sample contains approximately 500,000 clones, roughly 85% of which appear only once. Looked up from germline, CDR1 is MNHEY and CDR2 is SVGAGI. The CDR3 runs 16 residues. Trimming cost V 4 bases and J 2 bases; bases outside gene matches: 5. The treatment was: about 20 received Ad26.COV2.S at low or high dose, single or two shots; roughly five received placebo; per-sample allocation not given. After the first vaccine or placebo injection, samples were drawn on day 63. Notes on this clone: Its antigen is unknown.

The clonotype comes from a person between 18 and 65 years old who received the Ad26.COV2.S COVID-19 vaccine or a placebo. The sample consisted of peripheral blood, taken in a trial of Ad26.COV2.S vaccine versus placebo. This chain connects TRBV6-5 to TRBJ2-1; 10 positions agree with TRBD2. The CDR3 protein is CASSLAAGGPYNEQFF. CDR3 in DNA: TGTGCCAGCAGTTTAGCAGCGGGAGGGCCCTACAATGAGCAGTTCTTC.